This TCR beta chain was recorded in a study of T cell repertoires in cytomegalovirus infection. Study-level information: Shared public TCR beta signatures pointed to both CMV infection and a matching HLA type.

TCRdb ran MiXCR on the reads and lists one entry per CDR3 protein. The sample includes just over 450,000 distinct CDR3 sequences, about 39% seen only once; the top ten take just under 45%. Germline CDR1 is SGHVS and CDR2 is FNYEAQ. The junction had 12 bases not matched to a gene; V was cut back by 6 bases and J by 6 bases. The CDR3 has 17 residues. Study findings and constraints: Carriers of CMV plus the relevant HLA were identified by cumulative public TCR beta family frequency. Dominating the ex vivo response were HLA-C-restricted CMV-specific TCR beta clonotypes.

Comment on this clonotype: Its antigen is as yet unknown.

The sample consisted of cultured PBMCs, taken from culture after CMV antigen stimulation. The rearrangement joins TRBV7-6 to TRBJ1-6, with 9 bases lining up with TRBD1. The receptor was derived from a human donor in good health (CMV status not recorded). Some clones in this sample may be carry-over from other donors' samples. The CDR3: CASSPGGRTGVNSPLHF. The CDR3 DNA sequence: TGTGCCAGCAGTCCTGGCGGCCGGACAGGGGTTAATTCACCCCTCCACTTT.